This TCR beta chain was recorded in a study of cytomegalovirus exposure and HLA in healthy donors (TCRdb year 2017). Turning to the overall study: In an earlier analysis of roughly 590 of the donors, 276 Gb of sequence data and 100 million or so unique TCR beta sequences from about 190 million T cells were reported. An early release covering roughly 600 HLA-typed donors comprised roughly 300 gigabases of sequencing data and roughly 85 million unique TCR sequences. Of the 350 to 450 genotyped donors, roughly 80% were placed in the genetic ancestry cluster associated with self-reported Caucasian donors. The aim of the study was to test whether cataloging public T cell receptors could identify signatures of past pathogen exposure. The T cell repertoires of under 750 subjects were profiled by immunosequencing and related to cytomegalovirus serostatus. In addition to the first cohort of 666 subjects, a separate validation cohort of approximately 110 different subjects was used. The study combined high-throughput TCR immunosequencing, statistical association of individual TCRs with disease status, and machine learning to predict cytomegalovirus infection status. A later analysis re-examined previously published TCR beta repertoires from just over 650 donors and added high-resolution HLA genotyping to investigate patterns of TCR occurrence. Rather than using new phenotypic data, the later analysis identified candidate immune exposures from TCR beta sequences and from how often those sequences occurred across donors. An earlier analysis of approximately 640 of the donors applied high-throughput TCR beta sequencing to assess whether each TCR beta V gene segment acted as functional or pseudogenic. Donor age, sex, ethnicity and CMV serostatus were compiled together with the repertoire data. A later genetic analysis used genome-wide SNP genotypes for about 60% of the roughly 700 donors, treating that subset as a discovery cohort. Every discovery cohort repertoire had been produced on one sequencing platform. Class I and class II HLA loci were covered by the typing at four-digit resolution. The number of donors typed differed by locus, with roughly 629-640 for A, B, C, DRB1 and DQB1, around 520 for DQA1, 600 to 610 for DPA1, and around 460 for DPB1. About five DR-DQ haplotypes were treated as single units for association and clustering because of strong linkage in the cohort. On average, roughly 240,000 unique TCR beta nucleotide sequences were sequenced per donor among about 400 genotyped donors of the cohort, with roughly 18% of those sequences being non-productive.

In total, roughly 710 healthy bone marrow donors made up the cohort. Cohort members were all nominally healthy when sampled, although unrecorded immune exposures were likely present. The donor was CMV seronegative and was included in the group of a few hundred seronegative cohort members. Each donor provided a peripheral blood sample, and peripheral blood mononuclear cells were used for TCR beta sequencing. The Qiagen DNeasy Blood Extraction Kit was used to extract genomic DNA from the blood cell samples. What the research found in general, with its limitations: Presence/absence analyses assumed roughly uniform sequencing depth across donors, an assumption that may not hold. When HLA alleles, especially DR and DQ, strongly co-occurred, attributing TCR associations to individual alleles was difficult. In vitro tests confirmed that a few of the cytomegalovirus-associated TCR beta chains recognize cytomegalovirus antigens. The classifier was reported to diagnose cytomegalovirus status with high specificity and sensitivity in both the original and validation cohorts. While some public TCRs were present in many individuals, most TCR sequences turned up only very rarely across donors. The sequencing pipeline was judged likely to have produced a cluster of highly shared sequence variants as a technical artifact. A later genetic analysis associated a missense DCLRE1C variant with V-gene and J-gene trimming of TCR beta chains, and an independent cohort replicated the association. In an earlier analysis of roughly 560 of the donors, most TCR beta V segments were observed in productive rearrangements about 87% or about 30% of the time, broadly matching IMGT annotations. Several of the top co-occurrence clusters appeared to be linked to parvovirus B19, influenza, CMV and Epstein-Barr virus, according to a later analysis. According to a later analysis, TCR association rates differed among HLA loci, with DRB1 alleles showing the most associated TCRs and HLA-C alleles showing the fewest. The study gave a list of 150 to 200 TCR beta chains associated with cytomegalovirus. HLA typing was unavailable for some donors at each locus, so association tests used only the typed subset. The authors suggested that the approach could potentially be generalized to other disease states and immunological phenotypes. In a later genetic analysis, fewer N-insertions in productive TCRs were reported among donors in an Asian-associated ancestry cluster than the roughly 700-donor mean. The earlier analysis of approximately 590 of the donors excluded roughly 17 rarely observed V segments, including chromosome 9 orphons, because counts were too low. CMV serostatus was the only immune exposure information available for the cohort. The cohort was sequenced for TCR beta chains only, and without alpha or paired-chain data the features that could be detected were limited. A later analysis found that HLA-associated TCR beta chains were more clonally expanded and had lower generation probabilities than equally common non-associated chains. A later analysis associated about 17,000 TCR beta sequences with specific HLA alleles at a false discovery rate of 0.05. Some IMGT-functional V segments, including TRBV6-2 and TRBV6-3, could not be distinguished by the 87-base-pair reads and were therefore excluded. A later analysis found that most CMV-associated TCR beta chains appeared HLA-restricted, with HLA associations seemingly driven largely by CMV exposure. A further reported finding was that TCR beta sequences accurately predicted the HLA-A and HLA-B alleles for most subjects in the first cohort. Correlated functional status among segregating V segments might be attributable to linkage disequilibrium, but an unknown experimental factor could not be ruled out.

Compared with germline, V lacks 5 bases and J lacks 0 bases; bases without a gene match: 5. CDR1 and CDR2, looked up from the germline V gene, are SGHTA and FQGNSA. Spanning cysteine to phenylalanine, the CDR3 consists of 17 amino acids. Just the 51-base CDR3 DNA is kept, in frame starting at base 1. The table lists this clone with a few counts. Its antigen is currently not known. Qualities for individual bases were not recorded, and no much larger clone is one base off. The library was built by means of the immunoSEQ multiplex PCR assay. For the multiplex PCR, a mixture combining 60 forward primers for TCR Vbeta segments and 13 reverse primers for TCR Jbeta segments was used. Amplification of the CDR3 region of rearranged TCR beta genes was performed with a multiplex PCR assay on genomic DNA. Amplified TCR beta libraries were sequenced as 87-base-pair reads on the Illumina HiSeq System. On the authors' methods: In a later analysis, approximately 74 million unique TCR beta chains were counted across the 650 to 700 repertoires, and some 10 million of these chains were shared by at least two donors. To remove PCR and sequencing errors, raw reads were error-corrected and collapsed into unique sequences using a nearest-neighbor algorithm that merged closely related sequences. CDR3 sequences were aligned to IMGT reference sequences to assign V, D and J gene segments. For a sequence to be retained, at least a six-nucleotide match to both a V gene segment and a J gene segment was required. Rearrangements were classified as productive when the CDR3 lacked stop codons and remained in frame with V and J, and all other rearrangements were classified as non-productive. CDR3 was defined according to IMGT convention as the region running from the second conserved V-encoded cysteine to the conserved J-encoded phenylalanine. In an earlier analysis of more than 550 of the donors, sequences lacking an unambiguous match to a single V gene segment were excluded. An earlier analysis of a few hundred of the donors classified V segments as functional when productive rearrangements were above 56.7% and as segregating when the standard deviation between donors was above 5%. A statistical classification framework was developed to diagnose cytomegalovirus status using the catalog of TCR beta chain sequences. A later analysis assigned V and J genes by comparing TCR nucleotide sequences with IMGT/GENE-DB human TR gene sequences. Using the TCRdist pipeline, a later analysis assigned CDR3 sequences along with most-parsimonious VDJ recombination scenarios. A later analysis defined each TCR beta chain by its CDR3 amino acid sequence plus V-gene family, and excluded reads lacking a unique V-gene family. To address suspected cross-contamination and a sequencing artifact, a later analysis removed 550 to 750 highly shared, low-generation-probability nucleotide sequences. A later analysis calculated a clonal expansion index for each public chain from normalized within-repertoire ranks of inferred template counts. A later analysis computed generation probabilities with a VDJ recombination model fitted to out-of-frame rearrangements, and checked the results against IGoR. In a later analysis, TCR-TCR, TCR-HLA and TCR-CMV co-occurrence was scored with hypergeometric tests, and a repertoire-size bias correction was applied to TCR pairs. False discovery rates were estimated in a later analysis by permuting HLA or CMV assignments 20 times. In a later analysis, co-occurring TCRs were grouped using DBSCAN, with TCRdist sequence similarity added in when clustering inside HLA-allele-positive subsets. Repertoires with fewer than 30,000 or more than 120,000 public chains were left out of co-occurrence clustering, as were about 5 repertoires with anomalous nucleotide sharing. Imported from immuneACCESS, the table was reduced by TCRdb to in-frame sequences with V and J called. These copies leave out some clones; in studies compared against another copy, an unresolved V gene accounts for under half, and the cause of the remainder is not known. From that table come the V and J calls and clone size; the DNA was used to work out D and trimming. A total of under 200,000 clones appear in this sample, approximately 81% of them only once. The ten largest clonotypes hold less than 3% of the sample.

The receptor was isolated from a female donor in good health and CMV-seronegative. The sequencing input was PBMCs. The receptor chain draws on TRBV7-2 and TRBJ2-2, and TRBD2 aligns with 11 junction nucleotides. The nucleotides read TGTGCCAGCAGCCCAGCTAGCGGGGGGTCGAACACCGGGGAGCTGTTTTTT. This codes for CASSPASGGSNTGELFF.